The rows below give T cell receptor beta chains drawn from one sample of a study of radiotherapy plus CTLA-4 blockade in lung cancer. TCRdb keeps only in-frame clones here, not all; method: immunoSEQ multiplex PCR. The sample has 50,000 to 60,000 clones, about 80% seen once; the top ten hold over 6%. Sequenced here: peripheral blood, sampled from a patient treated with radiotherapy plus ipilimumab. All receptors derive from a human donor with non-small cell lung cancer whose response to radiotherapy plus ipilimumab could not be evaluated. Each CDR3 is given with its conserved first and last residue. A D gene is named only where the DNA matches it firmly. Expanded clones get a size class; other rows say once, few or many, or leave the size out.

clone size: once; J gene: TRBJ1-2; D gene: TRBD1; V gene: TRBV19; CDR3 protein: CASSGGQGHYGYTF; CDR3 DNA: TGTGCCAGTAGTGGGGGACAGGGTCACTATGGCTACACCTTC
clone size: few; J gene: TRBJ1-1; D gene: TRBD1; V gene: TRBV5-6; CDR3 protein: CASSLGAWGQVFEAFF; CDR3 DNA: TGTGCCAGCAGCTTGGGGGCCTGGGGACAGGTATTTGAAGCTTTCTTT
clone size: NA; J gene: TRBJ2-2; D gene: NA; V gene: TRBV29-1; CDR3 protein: CSGKAVGGSTGELFF; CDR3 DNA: TGCAGCGGTAAGGCTGTTGGCGGTTCAACCGGGGAGCTGTTTTTT
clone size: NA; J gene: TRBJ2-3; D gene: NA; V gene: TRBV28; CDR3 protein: CASSLGGARTDTQYF; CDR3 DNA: TGTGCCAGCAGTTTAGGGGGGGCCCGCACAGATACGCAGTATTTT
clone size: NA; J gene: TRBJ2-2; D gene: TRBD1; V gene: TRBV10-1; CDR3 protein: CASTTRRQGNTGELFF; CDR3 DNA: TGCGCCAGCACAACCCGCCGACAGGGGAACACCGGGGAGCTGTTTTTT
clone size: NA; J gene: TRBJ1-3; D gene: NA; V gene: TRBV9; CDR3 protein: CASSTDLRTGGNTIYF; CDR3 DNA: TGTGCCAGCAGTACGGATTTACGGACGGGAGGAAACACCATATATTTT
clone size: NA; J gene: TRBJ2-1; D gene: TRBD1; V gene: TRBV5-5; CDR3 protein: CASSLSGTGVYNEQFF; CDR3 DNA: TGTGCCAGCAGCTTGTCCGGGACAGGGGTTTACAATGAGCAGTTCTTC
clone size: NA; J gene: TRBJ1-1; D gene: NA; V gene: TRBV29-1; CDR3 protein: CSVIQVPEAFF; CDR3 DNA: TGCAGCGTGATACAGGTGCCTGAAGCTTTCTTT
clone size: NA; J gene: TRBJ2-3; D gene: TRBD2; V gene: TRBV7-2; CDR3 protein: CASSYRLAGGPDTQYF; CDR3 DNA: TGTGCCAGCAGCTACCGACTAGCGGGAGGGCCAGATACGCAGTATTTT
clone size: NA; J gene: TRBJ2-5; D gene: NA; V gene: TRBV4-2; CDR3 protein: CASSSRRGEQETQYF; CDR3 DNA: TGTGCCAGCAGCTCTCGCCGCGGCGAGCAAGAGACCCAGTACTTC
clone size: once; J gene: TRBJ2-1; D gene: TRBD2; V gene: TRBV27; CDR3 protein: CASSTQSSGTFHEQFF; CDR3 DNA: TGTGCCAGCAGTACCCAATCTAGCGGGACTTTCCATGAGCAGTTCTTC
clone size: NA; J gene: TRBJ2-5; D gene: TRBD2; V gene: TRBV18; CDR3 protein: CASSPGGSETQYF; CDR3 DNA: TGTGCCAGCTCACCGGGAGGGTCAGAGACCCAGTACTTC
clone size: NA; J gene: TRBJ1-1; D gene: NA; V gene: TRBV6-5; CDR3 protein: CASSYSIGVTEAFF; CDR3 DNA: TGTGCCAGCAGTTACTCGATCGGGGTCACTGAAGCTTTCTTT
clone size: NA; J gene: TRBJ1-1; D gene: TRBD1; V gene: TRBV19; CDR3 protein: CASSRSAGQGEPEAFF; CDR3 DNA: TGTGCCAGTAGTAGATCCGCCGGACAGGGAGAACCTGAAGCTTTCTTT
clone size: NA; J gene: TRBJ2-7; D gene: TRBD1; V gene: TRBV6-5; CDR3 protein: CASSPGTGRSYEQYF; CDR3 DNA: TGTGCCAGCAGTCCGGGGACAGGGAGATCCTACGAGCAGTACTTC
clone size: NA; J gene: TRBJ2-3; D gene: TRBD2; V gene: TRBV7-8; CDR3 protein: CASSTPLLSTSGRTSDTQYF; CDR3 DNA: TGTGCCAGCAGCACGCCACTCCTTTCAACTAGCGGGAGGACTTCAGATACGCAGTATTTT
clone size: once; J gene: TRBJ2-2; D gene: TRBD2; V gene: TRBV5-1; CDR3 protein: CASSLTGLAGGPGTGELFF; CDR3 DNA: TGCGCCAGCAGCCTCACGGGACTAGCGGGGGGGCCGGGCACCGGGGAGCTGTTTTTT
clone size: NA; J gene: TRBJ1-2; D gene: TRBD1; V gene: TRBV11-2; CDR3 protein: CASSLVGGPTLYGYTF; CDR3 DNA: TGTGCCAGCAGCTTAGTAGGGGGCCCCACCCTTTATGGCTACACCTTC
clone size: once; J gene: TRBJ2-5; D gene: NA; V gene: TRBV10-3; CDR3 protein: CAISLSTGQETQYF; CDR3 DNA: TGTGCCATCAGCCTCTCGACAGGCCAAGAGACCCAGTACTTC
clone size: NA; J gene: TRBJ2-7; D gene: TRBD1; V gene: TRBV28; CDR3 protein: CASSETGRPEQYF; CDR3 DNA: TGTGCCAGCAGTGAGACAGGGCGGCCCGAGCAGTACTTC
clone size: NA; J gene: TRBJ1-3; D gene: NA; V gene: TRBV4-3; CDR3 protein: CASSQEYGYRGNTIYF; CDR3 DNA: TGCGCCAGCAGCCAAGAATACGGGTATCGGGGAAACACCATATATTTT
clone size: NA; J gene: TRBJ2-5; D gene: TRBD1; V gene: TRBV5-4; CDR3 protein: CASSLGPHGQEETQYF; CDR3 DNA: TGTGCCAGCAGCCTAGGACCCCACGGACAGGAAGAGACCCAGTACTTC
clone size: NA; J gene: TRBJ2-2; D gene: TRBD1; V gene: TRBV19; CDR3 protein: CASSMDRGRRTGELFF; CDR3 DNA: TGTGCCAGTAGTATGGACAGGGGGCGGAGAACCGGGGAGCTGTTTTTT
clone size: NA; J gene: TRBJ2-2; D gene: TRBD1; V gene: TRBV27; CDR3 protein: CASSLIPGQGAPKGDVNTGELFF; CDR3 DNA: TGTGCCAGCAGTTTAATTCCGGGACAGGGGGCACCAAAAGGTGACGTGAACACCGGGGAGCTGTTTTTT
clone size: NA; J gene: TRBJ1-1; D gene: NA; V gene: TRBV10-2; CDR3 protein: CASSESASGAFF; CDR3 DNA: TGCGCCAGCAGTGAGTCGGCAAGCGGGGCTTTCTTT
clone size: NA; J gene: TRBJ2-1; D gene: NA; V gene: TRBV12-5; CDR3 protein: CASGVVGVNEQFF; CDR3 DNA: TGTGCCTCCGGAGTAGTCGGAGTCAATGAGCAGTTCTTC
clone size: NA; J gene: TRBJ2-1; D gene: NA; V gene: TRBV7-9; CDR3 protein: CASSPRRGGAGEQFF; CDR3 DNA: TGTGCCAGCAGCCCAAGAAGGGGCGGGGCCGGTGAGCAGTTCTTC
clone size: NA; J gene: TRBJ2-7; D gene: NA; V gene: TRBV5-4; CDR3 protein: CASSLDPGVHYEQYF; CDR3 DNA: TGTGCCAGCAGCTTGGACCCAGGGGTTCACTACGAGCAGTACTTC
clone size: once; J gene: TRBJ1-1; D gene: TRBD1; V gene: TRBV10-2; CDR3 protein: CASSGQGGNTEAFF; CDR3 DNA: TGCGCCAGCAGTGGACAGGGCGGGAACACTGAAGCTTTCTTT
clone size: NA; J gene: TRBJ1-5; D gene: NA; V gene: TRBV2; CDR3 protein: CASGSGRAQPQHF; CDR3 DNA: TGTGCCAGCGGCTCTGGCAGGGCTCAGCCCCAGCATTTT
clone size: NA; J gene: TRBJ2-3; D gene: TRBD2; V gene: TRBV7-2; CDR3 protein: CASSLIAGGTDTQYF; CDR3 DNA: TGTGCCAGCAGCCTCATAGCGGGAGGAACAGATACGCAGTATTTT
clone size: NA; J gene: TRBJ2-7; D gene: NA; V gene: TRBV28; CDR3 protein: CASRGTGMSYEQYF; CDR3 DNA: TGTGCCAGCAGAGGAACAGGTATGAGTTACGAGCAGTACTTC
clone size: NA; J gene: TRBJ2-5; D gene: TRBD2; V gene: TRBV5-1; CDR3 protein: CASSEGTSGGGQETQYF; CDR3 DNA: TGCGCCAGCAGCGAGGGGACTAGCGGGGGCGGTCAAGAGACCCAGTACTTC
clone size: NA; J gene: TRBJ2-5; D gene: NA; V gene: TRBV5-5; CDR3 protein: CASSWRGRSGYQETQYF; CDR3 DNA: TGTGCCAGCAGCTGGAGGGGAAGAAGTGGATACCAAGAGACCCAGTACTTC
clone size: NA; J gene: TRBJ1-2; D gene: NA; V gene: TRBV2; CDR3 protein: CAGGGDNYGYTF; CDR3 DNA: TGTGCCGGGGGGGGCGATAACTATGGCTACACCTTC
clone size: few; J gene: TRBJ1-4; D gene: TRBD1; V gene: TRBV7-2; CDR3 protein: CASSLVGGPVTNEKLFF; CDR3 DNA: TGTGCCAGCAGCTTAGTAGGGGGCCCCGTCACTAATGAAAAACTGTTTTTT
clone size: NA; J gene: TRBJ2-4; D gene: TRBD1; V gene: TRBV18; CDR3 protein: CASSPLDRDSVAKNIQYF; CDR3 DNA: TGTGCCAGCTCACCCTTGGACCGGGACAGCGTAGCCAAAAACATTCAGTACTTC
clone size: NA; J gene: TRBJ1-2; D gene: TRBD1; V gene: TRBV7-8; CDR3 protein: CASSLARGGGGGYTF; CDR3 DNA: TGTGCCAGCAGCTTAGCGCGTGGAGGGGGCGGAGGCTACACCTTC
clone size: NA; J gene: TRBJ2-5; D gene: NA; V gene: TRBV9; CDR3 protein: CASSVDAGYETQYF; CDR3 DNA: TGTGCCAGCAGCGTAGATGCAGGGTACGAGACCCAGTACTTC
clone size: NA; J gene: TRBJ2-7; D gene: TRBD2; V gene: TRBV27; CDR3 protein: CASSPAGGGNEQYF; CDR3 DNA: TGTGCCAGCAGCCCCGCGGGGGGAGGAAATGAGCAGTACTTC
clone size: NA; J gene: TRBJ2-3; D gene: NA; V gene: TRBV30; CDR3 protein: CAWSVGADTQYF; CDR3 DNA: TGTGCCTGGAGTGTCGGGGCAGATACGCAGTATTTT
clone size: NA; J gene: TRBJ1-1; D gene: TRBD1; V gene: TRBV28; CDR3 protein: CATDRGITSSITEAFF; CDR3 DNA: TGTGCCACCGACAGGGGGATTACCAGCTCGATCACTGAAGCTTTCTTT
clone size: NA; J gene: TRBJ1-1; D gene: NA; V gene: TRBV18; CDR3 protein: CASSPRGYGNTEAFF; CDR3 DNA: TGTGCCAGCTCACCTAGGGGGTACGGGAACACTGAAGCTTTCTTT
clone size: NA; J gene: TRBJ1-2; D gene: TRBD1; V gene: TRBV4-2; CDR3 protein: CASSQAGTGKEGYTF; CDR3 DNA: TGTGCCAGCAGCCAAGCCGGGACAGGGAAGGAGGGCTACACCTTC
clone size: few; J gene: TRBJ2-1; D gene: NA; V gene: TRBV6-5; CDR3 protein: CASSYLGAVEQFF; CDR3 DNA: TGTGCCAGCAGTTACTTGGGGGCGGTTGAGCAGTTCTTC
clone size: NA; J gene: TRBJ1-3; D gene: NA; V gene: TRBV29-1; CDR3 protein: CSVTTSPGNTIYF; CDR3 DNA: TGCAGCGTTACGACAAGCCCTGGAAACACCATATATTTT
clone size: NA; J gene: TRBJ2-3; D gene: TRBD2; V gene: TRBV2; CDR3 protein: CASRLTSGGITDTQYF; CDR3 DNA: TGTGCCAGCAGGCTAACTAGCGGGGGGATCACAGATACGCAGTATTTT
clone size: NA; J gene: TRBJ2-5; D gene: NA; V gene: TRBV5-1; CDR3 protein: CASSSGLETQYF; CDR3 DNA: TGCGCCAGCAGCTCGGGGTTGGAGACCCAGTACTTC
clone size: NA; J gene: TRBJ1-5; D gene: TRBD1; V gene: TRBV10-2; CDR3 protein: CASSEAGTGNQPQHF; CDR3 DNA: TGCGCCAGCAGTGAGGCCGGGACAGGCAATCAGCCCCAGCATTTT
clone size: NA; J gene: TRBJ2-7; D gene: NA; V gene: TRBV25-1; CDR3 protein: CASRTSASYEQYF; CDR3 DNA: TGTGCCAGCAGAACTAGTGCCTCCTACGAGCAGTACTTC
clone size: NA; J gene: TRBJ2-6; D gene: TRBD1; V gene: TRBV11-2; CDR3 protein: CASSLTGVGANVLTF; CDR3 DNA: TGTGCCAGCAGCTTGACAGGGGTCGGGGCCAACGTCCTGACTTTC
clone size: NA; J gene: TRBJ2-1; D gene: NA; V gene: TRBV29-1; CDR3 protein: CSVEGAYYNEQFF; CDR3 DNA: TGCAGCGTTGAGGGGGCGTACTACAATGAGCAGTTCTTC
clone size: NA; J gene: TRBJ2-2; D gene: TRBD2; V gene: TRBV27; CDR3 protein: CASSSGGSGKAGELFF; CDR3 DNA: TGTGCCAGCAGTTCAGGAGGTAGCGGGAAAGCCGGGGAGCTGTTTTTT
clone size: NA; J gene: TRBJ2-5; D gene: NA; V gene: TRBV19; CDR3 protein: CASSTPWQGTQETQYF; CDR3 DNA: TGTGCCAGTAGTACCCCCTGGCAGGGTACCCAAGAGACCCAGTACTTC
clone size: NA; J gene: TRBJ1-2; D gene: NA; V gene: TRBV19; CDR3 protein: CASSGGQYGYTF; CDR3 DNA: TGTGCCAGTAGTGGAGGACAGTACGGCTACACCTTC
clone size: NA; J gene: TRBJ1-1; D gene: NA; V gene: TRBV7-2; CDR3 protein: CASSLRGAGTEAFF; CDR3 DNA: TGTGCCAGCAGCCTCAGGGGTGCGGGCACTGAAGCTTTCTTT
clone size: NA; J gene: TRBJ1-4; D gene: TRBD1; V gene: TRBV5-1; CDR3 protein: CASSLAGTANEKLFF; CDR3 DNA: TGCGCCAGCAGCTTGGCCGGGACAGCTAATGAAAAACTGTTTTTT
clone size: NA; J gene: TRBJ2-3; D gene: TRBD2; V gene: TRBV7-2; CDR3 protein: CASSRDYHTDTQYF; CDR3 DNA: TGTGCCAGCAGCCGGGACTACCACACAGATACGCAGTATTTT
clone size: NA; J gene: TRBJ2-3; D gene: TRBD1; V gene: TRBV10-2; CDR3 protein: CASSESGQTLTDTQYF; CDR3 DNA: TGCGCCAGCAGTGAGTCGGGACAGACCCTCACAGATACGCAGTATTTT